This TCR beta chain originates from a study of blood T cell repertoires in COVID-19. Overall study: Some COVID-19 samples were acute and others convalescent; all came from the United States, Italy and Spain.

Sequencing was performed with immunoSEQ multiplex PCR; in TCRdb, only in-frame clones are kept and a portion is missing. The top ten clones hold over 4.5% of a sample with some 330,000 clones, around 83% of them seen once. Recovery meant two consecutive negative NP/OP PCR tests, professional clearance, or resolved symptoms. The receptor's source is a woman in her fifties or sixties who had recovered from COVID-19. Input material: PBMCs or T cells enriched from blood (not recorded which).

CDR3 amino acids: CSAQSGYEAFF. DNA of the CDR3: TGCAGTGCCCAGAGCGGATATGAAGCTTTCTTT. V gene TRBV20-1 combines with J gene TRBJ1-1, with D unresolved. There are 11 residues in the CDR3. Trimming pared 6 bases from V and 7 bases from J, leaving 12 bases between. Germline CDR1 reads DFQATT; CDR2 reads SNEGSKA (reference sequence).